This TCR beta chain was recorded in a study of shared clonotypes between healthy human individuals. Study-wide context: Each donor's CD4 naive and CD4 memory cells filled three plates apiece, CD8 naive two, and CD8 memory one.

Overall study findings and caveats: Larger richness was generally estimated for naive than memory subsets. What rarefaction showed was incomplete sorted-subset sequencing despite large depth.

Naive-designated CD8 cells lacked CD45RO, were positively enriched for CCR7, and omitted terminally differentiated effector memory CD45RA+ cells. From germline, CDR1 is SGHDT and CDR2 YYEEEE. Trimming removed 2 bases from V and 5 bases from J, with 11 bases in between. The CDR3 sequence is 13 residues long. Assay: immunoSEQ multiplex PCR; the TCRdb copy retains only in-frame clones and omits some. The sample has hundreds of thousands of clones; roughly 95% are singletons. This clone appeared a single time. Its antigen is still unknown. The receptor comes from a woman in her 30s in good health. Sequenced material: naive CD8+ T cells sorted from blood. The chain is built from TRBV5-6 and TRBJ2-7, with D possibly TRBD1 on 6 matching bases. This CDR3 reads CASSFNRADEQYF. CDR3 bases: TGTGCCAGCAGCTTTAACAGGGCGGACGAGCAGTACTTC.